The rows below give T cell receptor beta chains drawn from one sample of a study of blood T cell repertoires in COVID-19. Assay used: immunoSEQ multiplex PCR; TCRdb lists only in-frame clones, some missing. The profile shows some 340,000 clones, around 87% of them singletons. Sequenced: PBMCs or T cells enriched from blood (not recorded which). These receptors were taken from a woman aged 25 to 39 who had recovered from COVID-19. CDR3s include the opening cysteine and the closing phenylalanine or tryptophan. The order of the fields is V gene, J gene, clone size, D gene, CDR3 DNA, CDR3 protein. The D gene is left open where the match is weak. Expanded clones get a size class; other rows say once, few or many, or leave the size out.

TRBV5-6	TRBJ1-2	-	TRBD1	TGTGCCAGCAGCCCACAGGGGGCGAATGGCTACACCTTC	CASSPQGANGYTF
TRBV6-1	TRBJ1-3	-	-	TGTGCCAGCAGTGACCTGACAGGCCCCTACTCTGGAAACACCATATATTTT	CASSDLTGPYSGNTIYF
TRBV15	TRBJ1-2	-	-	TGTGCCACCAGCAGAGATCTAGTTAACTATGGCTACACCTTC	CATSRDLVNYGYTF
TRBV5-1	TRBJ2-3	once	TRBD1	TGCGCCAGCAGCTTACGGACAGGGGCGGATACGCAGTATTTT	CASSLRTGADTQYF
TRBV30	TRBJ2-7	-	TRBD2	TGTGCCTGGTGTAGCGGGGGGGCATCCTACGAGCAGTACTTC	CAWCSGGASYEQYF
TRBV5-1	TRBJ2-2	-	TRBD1	TGCGCCAGCAGGGCGACCGGGACAGGGCTGGCAGGGGAGCTGTTTTTT	CASRATGTGLAGELFF
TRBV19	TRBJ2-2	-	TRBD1	TGTGCCAGTACCCACAAAAGGGGGCACTACACCGGGGAGCTGTTTTTT	CASTHKRGHYTGELFF
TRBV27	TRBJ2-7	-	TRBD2	TGTGCCAGCAGTCCCGGGACTAGCGGGTACGAGCAGTACTTC	CASSPGTSGYEQYF
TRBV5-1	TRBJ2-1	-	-	TGCGCCGGCCCTTTTCCTGCTAGGCATGAGCAGTTCTTC	CAGPFPARHEQFF
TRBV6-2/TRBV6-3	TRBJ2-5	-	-	TGTGCCAGCAGTTACTCGGGGACTCAAGAGACCCAGTACTTC	CASSYSGTQETQYF
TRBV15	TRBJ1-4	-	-	TGTGCCACCAGCAGAGTATTCACCCCGGGAGATGAAAAACTGTTTTTT	CATSRVFTPGDEKLFF
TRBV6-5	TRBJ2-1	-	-	TGTGCCAGCAGTTACTCGGGTCAGGGAAATGAGCAGTTCTTC	CASSYSGQGNEQFF
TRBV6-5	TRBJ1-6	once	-	TGTGCCAGCAGAATTGGGCGAAATTCACCCCTCCACTTT	CASRIGRNSPLHF
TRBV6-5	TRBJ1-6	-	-	TGTGCCAGCAGTTACTCTCCTATGGCCTATAATTCACCCCTCCACTTT	CASSYSPMAYNSPLHF
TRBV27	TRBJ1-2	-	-	TGTGCCAGCAGTTGGACGGAGGGGTCATATGGCTACACCTTC	CASSWTEGSYGYTF